The 5 T cell receptor beta chains reported below all come from one sample, sequenced in a study of blood T cell repertoires in COVID-19. Method: immunoSEQ multiplex PCR; TCRdb's copy keeps in-frame clones and lacks some. The table shows 180,000 or so clones, with about 88% occurring only once. The sample was PBMCs or T cells enriched from blood (not recorded which). These receptors were obtained from a human donor with acute COVID-19. The donor label of this sample is uncertain.

This chain uses TRBV10-3 with TRBJ2-1; 14 bases agree with TRBD2. CDR1 is ENHRY, CDR2 SYGVKD, per germline. Losses at the gene ends were 6 bases for V and 8 bases for J; bases not matched to a gene: 9. The CDR3 is 16 residues long. CDR3 protein: CAIRTGLAGERDEQFF. The CDR3 DNA follows: TGTGCCATCAGGACGGGACTAGCGGGGGAGCGTGATGAGCAGTTCTTC.

The rearrangement uses TRBV3-1 (or the pseudogene TRBV3-2) and TRBJ2-3, with D perhaps TRBD2 (6 bases). The CDR3 totals 17 residues. Trimming took 0 bases from V and 1 from J, leaving 14 bases between them. In germline, CDR1 is LGHDT, CDR2 YNNKEL (reference sequence). CDR3 loop: CASSQEWFAGRTDTQYF. The CDR3 region has the DNA TGTGCCAGCAGCCAAGAGTGGTTTGCGGGACGCACAGATACGCAGTATTTT.

The chain joins TRBV30 to TRBJ2-3; 12 positions agree with TRBD2. This CDR3 comprises 18 residues. J was trimmed by 5 bases and V by 2 bases; bases with no gene match: 14. Germline CDR1 GTSNPN, CDR2 SVGIG (reference sequence). The DNA of the CDR3 is TGTGCCTGGAGTTTGCGCCAACTAGCGGGGGGCCATGGAGATACGCAGTATTTT. The encoded protein is CAWSLRQLAGGHGDTQYF. Supplemented by reference TRBV30 and TRBJ2-3, the full variable domain reads SQTIHQWPATLVQPVGSPLSLECTVEGTSNPNLYWYRQAAGRGLQLLFYSVGIGQISSEVPQNLSASRPQDRQFILSSKKLLLSDSGFYLCAWSLRQLAGGHGDTQYFGPGTRLTVL.

This CDR3 reads CANPSGQGATEAFF. The CDR3 DNA reads as TGTGCCAACCCATCAGGACAGGGGGCGACTGAAGCTTTCTTT. The chain links TRBV2 to TRBJ1-1; TRBD1 agrees at 11 bases. The germline CDR1 and CDR2 sequences are SNHLY and FYNNEI. The CDR3 length is 14 residues. The ends lost 10 bases at V and 5 bases at J; junction bases unmatched: 9.

The chain recombines TRBV18 with TRBJ1-2; D is unclear. Germline CDR1 reads KGHSH; CDR2 reads LQKENI. The CDR3 length is 14 residues. V lost 2 bases, J lost 4 bases, and 11 bases lay in between. The CDR3 DNA is TGTGCCAGCTCACCAGGGCAGGCGCCCTATGGCTACACCTTC. Its protein product is CASSPGQAPYGYTF.